The 16 T cell receptor beta chains presented below share a single source sample, sequenced in a study of identical twins. TCRdb re-derived calls from the 5' RACE reads in MiXCR, one entry per CDR3 protein. The sample lists about 810,000 distinct CDR3 sequences, more than 9% occurring once. The same sample was also studied in work on yellow fever vaccine responses in identical twins.

What was sequenced was PBMCs. These receptor sequences come from a woman between 18 and 30 years old in good health.

The chain is built from TRBV28 and TRBJ2-5; D uncertain. Trimming pared 4 bases from V and 2 bases from J, leaving 14 bases between. CDR1 and CDR2 from the germline V gene are MDHEN and SYDVKM. This CDR3 has 15 amino acids. The CDR3 region has the DNA TGTGCCAGCAGTTCGACCAAGACCGGTCAAGAGACCCAGTACTTC. Amino acid sequence: CASSSTKTGQETQYF.

V gene TRBV6-5 combines with J gene TRBJ2-7; D not resolved. CDR3 length: 16 amino acids. CDR1 and CDR2 from the germline V gene are MNHEY and SVGAGI. The V and J ends lost 0 bases and 0 bases respectively, with 12 bases between them. In nucleotides, the CDR3 is TGTGCCAGCAGTTACTCGACGGCAGGTGCCTCCTACGAGCAGTACTTC. Its protein product is CASSYSTAGASYEQYF.

A few counts support this clonotype. The chain couples TRBV20-1 to TRBJ1-1, with D unresolved. The germline V gene encodes CDR1 DFQATT and CDR2 SNEGSKA (reference sequence). V was clipped by 5 bases and J by 1 base, with 14 bases between them. The CDR3 has 14 amino acids. CDR3 protein: CSAPPGSGNTEAFF. Here the CDR3 DNA reads TGCAGTGCTCCCCCGGGGTCAGGGAACACTGAAGCTTTCTTT.

The CDR3 DNA is TGCGCCAGCAGCTTGGCCGGGGGCACTGGAAACACCATATATTTT. This translates into CASSLAGGTGNTIYF. V gene TRBV5-1 combines with J gene TRBJ1-3; TRBD1 might be the D (6 bases). In germline, CDR1 is SGHRS, CDR2 YFSETQ. V was clipped by 0 bases and J by 2 bases, with 9 bases between them. The CDR3 consists of 15 residues.

This clonotype has only a few counts. The chain links TRBV2 to TRBJ1-1, with D perhaps TRBD1 (5 bases). CDR1 and CDR2 from the germline V gene are SNHLY and FYNNEI. V lost 9 bases and J 1 base, leaving 12 bases between the germline ends. This CDR3 is 13 amino acids long. This chain's CDR3 is CARKGISNTEAFF. CDR3 sequence (DNA): TGTGCCAGAAAGGGGATTTCGAACACTGAAGCTTTCTTT.

This sequence joins TRBV20-1 and TRBJ2-7, with D perhaps TRBD1 (6 bases). V dropped 6 bases and J dropped 0 bases, with 15 bases sitting between them. The CDR3 sequence is 14 residues long. The germline V gene encodes CDR1 DFQATT and CDR2 SNEGSKA (reference sequence). The DNA for the CDR3 is TGCAGTGCCCAGGGGCCAGCTAGCTCCTACGAGCAGTACTTC. Translated, it gives CSAQGPASSYEQYF.

In its sample, this clonotype was seen a few times. The chain carries TRBV11-2 and TRBJ2-4, with D unclear. This CDR3 is 11 amino acids long. V was pared by 5 bases and J by 12 bases, with 11 bases between. Per the germline V gene, CDR1 is SGHAT and CDR2 is FQNNGV. This chain's CDR3 is CASSPGRNQYF. DNA for the CDR3: TGTGCCAGCAGCCCCGGACGGAATCAGTACTTC.

This chain connects TRBV4-1 to TRBJ2-4; TRBD1 aligns across 9 bases. Germline CDR1 is MGHRA and CDR2 is YSYEKL. With V trimmed by 1 base and J by 5 bases, 6 bases remained unmatched. CDR3 length: 16 residues. CDR3 protein: CASSQGGQGVQNIQYF. In nucleotides, the CDR3 is TGCGCCAGCAGCCAAGGGGGACAGGGTGTTCAAAACATTCAGTACTTC.

The table lists this clonotype with a few counts. The CDR3 sequence is CASSLAPTSPGLAYEQYV. The DNA of the CDR3 is TGCGCCAGCAGCTTGGCCCCGACATCTCCCGGTTTGGCCTACGAGCAGTACGTC. The chain carries TRBV5-1 and TRBJ2-7; unclear D gene. V gave up 0 bases and J gave up 2 bases, with 21 bases separating them. CDR3 length: 18 amino acids. Germline V CDR1 and CDR2: SGHRS, YFSETQ.

This clonotype was detected ten times or more. The V gene is TRBV29-1, the J gene TRBJ2-2; D is undetermined. This CDR3 has 14 amino acids. Germline-derived CDR1 and CDR2 are SQVTM and ANQGSEA. Trimming removed 4 bases from V and 0 bases from J, with 9 bases in between. The DNA for the CDR3 is TGCAGCGTTGTACCCCAGACGAACACCGGGGAGCTGTTTTTT. Amino acid sequence: CSVVPQTNTGELFF.

This clonotype was detected only a few times. The rearrangement joins TRBV24-1 to TRBJ2-7; tentatively, D is TRBD2 (7 bases). With 3 bases removed from V and 5 bases from J, the gap between germline ends came to 13 bases. The length of the CDR3 is 14 residues. The germline V gene encodes CDR1 KGHDR and CDR2 SFDVKD. The CDR3 nucleotides read TGTGCCACCAGTGATAGCTCCGGGGGGCACGAGCAGTACTTC. Translated, it gives CATSDSSGGHEQYF.

This chain links TRBV3-1 with TRBJ2-2, with 11 nucleotides matching TRBD2. This CDR3 region has 18 residues. Looked up from germline, CDR1 is LGHDT and CDR2 is YNNKEL (reference sequence). Trimming cost V 1 base and J 7 bases; bases outside gene matches: 11. In nucleotides, the CDR3 is TGTGCCAGCAGCCAAGGCCTAGCGGGGGGCCCAAGTGGCGGGGAGCTGTTTTTT. Amino acids: CASSQGLAGGPSGGELFF.

The sample holds many counts of this clonotype. The V gene is TRBV12-3 or TRBV12-4, the J gene TRBJ1-1; 7 bases line up with TRBD1. The CDR3 runs 14 residues. Unmatched junction bases numbered 4, after V lost 6 bases and J lost 0 bases. CDR3 nucleotide sequence: TGTGCCAGCAGGTGGACAGGATTGAACACTGAAGCTTTCTTT. It specifies CASRWTGLNTEAFF.

This clonotype was counted ten times or more. This chain links TRBV18 with TRBJ2-7; 7 positions agree with TRBD1. The trim removed 8 bases at V and 2 bases at J, leaving 9 bases unmatched. CDR3 length: 14 residues. Germline CDR1 KGHSH, CDR2 LQKENI. CDR3 DNA: TGTGCCAGCAGCCCCGGAGACAGGGCCTACGAGCAGTACTTC. Its translation is CASSPGDRAYEQYF. The whole variable domain, remainder taken from reference TRBV18 and TRBJ2-7, is NAGVMQNPRHLVRRRGQEARLRCSPMKGHSHVYWYRQLPEEGLKFMVYLQKENIIDESGMPKERFSAEFPKEGPSILRIQQVVRGDSAAYFCASSPGDRAYEQYFGPGTRLTVT.

The rearrangement uses TRBV20-1 and TRBJ2-5; 9 nucleotides match TRBD1. The CDR3 is 15 amino acids. With V trimmed by 5 bases and J by 1 base, 8 bases remained unmatched. Germline V gene sequence: CDR1 DFQATT, CDR2 SNEGSKA (reference sequence). CDR3 sequence: CSAGWTGDFQETQYF. The CDR3 nucleotides are TGCAGTGCTGGCTGGACAGGGGACTTCCAAGAGACCCAGTACTTC.

The chain links TRBV6-1 to TRBJ2-1, with TRBD2 as a possible D gene (7 bases). V was trimmed by 5 bases and J by 4 bases, leaving 18 bases between them. CDR3 size: 16 residues. CDR1 is MNHNS, CDR2 SASEGT, per germline. The CDR3 sequence: CASSPRIRGGYNEQFF. The CDR3 nucleotides are TGTGCCAGCAGTCCCCGTATTAGGGGGGGGTACAATGAGCAGTTCTTC.